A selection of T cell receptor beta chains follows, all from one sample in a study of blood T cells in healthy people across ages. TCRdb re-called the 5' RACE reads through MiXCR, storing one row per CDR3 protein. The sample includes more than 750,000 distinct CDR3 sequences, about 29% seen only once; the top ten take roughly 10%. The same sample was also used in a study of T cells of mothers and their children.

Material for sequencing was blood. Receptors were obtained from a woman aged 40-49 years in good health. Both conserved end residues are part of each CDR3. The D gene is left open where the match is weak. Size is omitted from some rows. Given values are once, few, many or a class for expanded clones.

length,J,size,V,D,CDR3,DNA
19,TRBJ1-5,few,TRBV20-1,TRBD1,CSAFEPGQKGFGFNQPQHF,TGCAGTGCTTTTGAACCGGGACAGAAGGGTTTCGGTTTCAATCAGCCCCAGCATTTT
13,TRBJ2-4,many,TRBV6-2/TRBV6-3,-,CASSYREKNIQYF,TGTGCCAGCAGTTACAGGGAAAAAAACATTCAGTACTTC
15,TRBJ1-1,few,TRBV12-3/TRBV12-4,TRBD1,CASRDNRGPYTEAFF,TGTGCCAGCAGAGACAACAGGGGCCCATACACTGAAGCTTTCTTT
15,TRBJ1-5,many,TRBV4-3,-,CASSQDMMGDQPQHF,TGCGCCAGCAGCCAAGATATGATGGGTGATCAGCCCCAGCATTTT
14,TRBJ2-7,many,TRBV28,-,CASSLLVTAYEQYF,TGTGCCAGCAGTTTATTGGTGACAGCCTACGAGCAGTACTTC
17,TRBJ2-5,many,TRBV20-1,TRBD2,CSARALLAGGHQETQYF,TGCAGTGCTAGAGCCTTGCTAGCGGGGGGACACCAAGAGACCCAGTACTTC
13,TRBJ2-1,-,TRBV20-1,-,CSARVPGYNEQFF,TGCAGTGCTAGAGTCCCAGGGTACAATGAGCAGTTCTTC
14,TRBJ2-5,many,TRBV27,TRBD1,CASSVPGQGETQYF,TGTGCCAGCAGCGTACCGGGACAGGGGGAGACCCAGTACTTC
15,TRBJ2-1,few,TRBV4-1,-,CASSQGTRINNEQFF,TGCGCCAGCAGCCAAGGGACGCGGATAAACAATGAGCAGTTCTTC
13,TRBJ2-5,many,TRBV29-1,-,CSVEGTVKKTQYF,TGCAGCGTGGAAGGGACCGTCAAAAAGACCCAGTACTTC
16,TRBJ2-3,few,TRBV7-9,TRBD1,CASSLDEGAGTDTQYF,TGTGCCAGCAGTCTCGACGAGGGGGCAGGCACAGATACGCAGTATTTT
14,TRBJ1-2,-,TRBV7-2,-,CASSLEGAEKGYTF,TGTGCCAGCAGCTTAGAGGGCGCCGAGAAGGGCTACACCTTC
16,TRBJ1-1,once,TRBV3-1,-,CASSPLGFALNTEAFF,TGTGCCAGCAGCCCGCTCGGGTTCGCGTTGAACACTGAAGCTTTCTTT
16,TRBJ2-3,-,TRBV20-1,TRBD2,CSASGLAGSSTDTQYF,TGCAGTGCATCGGGACTAGCGGGCTCTAGCACAGATACGCAGTATTTT
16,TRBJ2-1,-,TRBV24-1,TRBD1,CATSPTGQGSQETQFF,TGTGCCACCAGTCCGACGGGACAGGGGAGCCAAGAGACCCAGTTCTTC
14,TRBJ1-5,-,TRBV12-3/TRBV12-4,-,CASLRGSSNQPQHF,TGTGCCAGCCTTCGGGGAAGTAGCAATCAGCCCCAGCATTTT
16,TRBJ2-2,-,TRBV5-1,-,CASSLRAADGTGELFF,TGCGCCAGCAGCTTGAGGGCAGCTGACGGAACCGGGGAGCTGTTTTTT
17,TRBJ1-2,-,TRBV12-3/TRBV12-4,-,CASSFPGTRGPLLGYTF,TGTGCCAGCAGTTTCCCCGGGACAAGGGGCCCTTTGCTTGGCTACACCTTC
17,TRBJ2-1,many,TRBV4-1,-,CASSPLTLQANYNEQFF,TGCGCCAGCAGCCCTCTCACCTTACAGGCAAACTACAATGAGCAGTTCTTC
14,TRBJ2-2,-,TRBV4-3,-,CASSEDRFAGELFF,TGCGCCAGCAGCGAAGATCGGTTTGCCGGGGAGCTGTTTTTT
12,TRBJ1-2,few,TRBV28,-,CVSEKAGDGYTF,TGTGTCAGCGAGAAAGCAGGGGATGGCTACACCTTC
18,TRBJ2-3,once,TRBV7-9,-,CAGSLASGYPLRADTQYF,TGTGCCGGCAGCTTAGCTTCGGGCTACCCATTGAGGGCAGATACGCAGTATTTT
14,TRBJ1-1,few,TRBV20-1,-,CSARGSLVNTEAFF,TGCAGTGCTAGAGGGAGTTTGGTGAACACTGAAGCTTTCTTT
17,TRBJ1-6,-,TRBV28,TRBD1,CASSPSGQTAHNSPLHF,TGTGCCAGCAGTCCATCGGGACAGACCGCCCATAATTCACCCCTCCACTTT
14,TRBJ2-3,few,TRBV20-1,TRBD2,CSASSGTTTDTQYF,TGCAGTGCTAGTAGCGGGACAACCACAGATACGCAGTATTTT
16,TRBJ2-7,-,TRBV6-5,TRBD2,CASTDKRTSGSYEQYF,TGTGCCAGCACCGATAAAAGGACTAGCGGGAGTTACGAGCAGTACTTC
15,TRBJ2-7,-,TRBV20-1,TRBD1,CSARLPGTGTYEQYF,TGCAGTGCTAGACTCCCAGGGACAGGGACGTACGAGCAGTACTTC
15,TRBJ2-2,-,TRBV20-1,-,CSARDYRTNTGELFF,TGCAGTGCTAGAGATTACAGGACGAACACCGGGGAGCTGTTTTTT
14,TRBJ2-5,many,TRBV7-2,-,CASSFAGTQETQYF,TGTGCCAGCAGCTTTGCGGGGACACAAGAGACCCAGTACTTC